Reported below is one T cell receptor beta chain. Its antigen is currently unknown. These data belong to a study of T cells expressing NK-cell markers. Study overall: Sorted CD3+CD56+NKG2C+, CD3+CD56+NKG2C- and CD3+CD56-NKG2C+ T cells supplied TCR beta repertoires. Points from the study as a whole: The CD3+CD56-NKG2C+ fraction of a handful of donors was likewise dominated by these clonotypes.

This CDR3 has 12 residues. The V gene's germline CDR1 is SQVTM and CDR2 ANQGSEA. One entry per CDR3 protein, without DNA, is what TCRdb gives after re-calling the 5' RACE reads. Here the sample table reports about 260,000 distinct CDR3 sequences. The rearrangement joins TRBV29-1 to TRBJ2-7; TCRdb's assignment of TRBD1 cannot be checked, as there is no DNA. The sequenced sample consisted of blood T cells: a sorted CD56 or NKG2C T cell subset, CD4+ or CD8+ T cells, or bulk PBMC T cells (not recorded which). This clonotype was sampled from a man aged 18 to 30 in good health. The CDR3: CSVGRGNYEQYF.